The source of this TCR beta chain is a study of cytomegalovirus exposure and HLA in healthy donors. With respect to this clone: What it recognizes is unknown.

Study-level points and caveats: The authors considered a cluster of highly shared sequence variants likely to be a sequencing artifact. Links to common viral pathogens appeared, in a later analysis, for several of the most significant clusters.

A multiplex PCR was run with 60 Vbeta primers and 13 Jbeta primers. TCRdb's copy holds only in-frame clones and misses some; the assay was immunoSEQ multiplex PCR. The sample includes roughly 120,000 clones, around 70% of them seen just once. While unrecorded immune exposures were likely, the donors were nominally healthy when sampled. V lost 5 bases and J lost 0; bases outside the gene matches: 3. Germline V gene lookup returns CDR1 SQVTM and CDR2 ANQGSEA. This CDR3 comprises 13 residues. This TCR was sampled from a woman between 18 and 29 years old in good health and CMV-seronegative. This chain links TRBV29-1 with TRBJ1-2, with 7 bases aligning to TRBD1. The material sequenced was PBMCs. The CDR3 DNA reads as TGCAGCGTTTCTACAGGGGCTAACTATGGCTACACCTTC. This translates into CSVSTGANYGYTF.